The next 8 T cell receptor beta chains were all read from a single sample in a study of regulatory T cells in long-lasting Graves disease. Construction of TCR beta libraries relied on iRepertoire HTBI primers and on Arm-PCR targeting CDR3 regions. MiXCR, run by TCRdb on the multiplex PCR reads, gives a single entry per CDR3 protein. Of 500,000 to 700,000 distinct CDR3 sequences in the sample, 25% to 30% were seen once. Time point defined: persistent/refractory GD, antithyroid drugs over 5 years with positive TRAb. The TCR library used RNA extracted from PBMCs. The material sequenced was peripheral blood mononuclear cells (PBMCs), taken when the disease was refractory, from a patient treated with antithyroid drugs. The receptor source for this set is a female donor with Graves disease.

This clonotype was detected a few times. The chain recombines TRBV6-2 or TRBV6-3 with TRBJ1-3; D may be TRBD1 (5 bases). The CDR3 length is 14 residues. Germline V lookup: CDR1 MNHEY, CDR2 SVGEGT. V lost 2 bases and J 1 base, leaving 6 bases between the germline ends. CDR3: CASSYDSSGNTIYF. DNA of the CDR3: TGTGCCAGCAGTTACGACAGTTCTGGAAACACCATATATTTT.

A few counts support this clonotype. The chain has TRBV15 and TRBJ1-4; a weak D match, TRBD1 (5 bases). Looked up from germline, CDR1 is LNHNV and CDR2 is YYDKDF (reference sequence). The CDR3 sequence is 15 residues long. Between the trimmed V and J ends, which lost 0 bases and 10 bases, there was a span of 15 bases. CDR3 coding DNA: TGTGCCACCAGCAGAGATCCACAGGTTAGGGTAAAACTGTTTTTT. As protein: CATSRDPQVRVKLFF.

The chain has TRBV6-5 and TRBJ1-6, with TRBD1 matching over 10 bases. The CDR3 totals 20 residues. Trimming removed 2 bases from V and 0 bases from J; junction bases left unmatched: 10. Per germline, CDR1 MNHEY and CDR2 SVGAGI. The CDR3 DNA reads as TGTGCCAGCAGTTACGCATTTGGACAGGGGGTCCCCTCCTATAATTCACCCCTCCACTTT. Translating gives CASSYAFGQGVPSYNSPLHF.

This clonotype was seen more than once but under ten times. The CDR3 sequence is CASRGSLLQETQYF. The CDR3 bases are TGTGCCAGTAGGGGCTCGCTACTACAAGAGACCCAGTACTTC. The chain couples TRBV19 to TRBJ2-5; D is unresolved. CDR1 is LNHDA, CDR2 SQIVND, per germline (reference sequence). V was shortened by 6 bases and J by 2 bases, with 13 bases between the two germline ends. This CDR3 is 14 amino acids long.

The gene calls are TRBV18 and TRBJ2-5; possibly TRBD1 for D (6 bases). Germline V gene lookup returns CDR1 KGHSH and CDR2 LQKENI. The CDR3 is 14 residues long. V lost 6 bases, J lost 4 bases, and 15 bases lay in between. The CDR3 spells CASSSQGQGETQYF. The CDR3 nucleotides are TGTGCCAGCTCGTCACAGGGACAAGGAGAGACCCAGTACTTC. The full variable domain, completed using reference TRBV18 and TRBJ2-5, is NAGVMQNPRHLVRRRGQEARLRCSPMKGHSHVYWYRQLPEEGLKFMVYLQKENIIDESGMPKERFSAEFPKEGPSILRIQQVVRGDSAAYFCASSSQGQGETQYFGPGTRLLVL.

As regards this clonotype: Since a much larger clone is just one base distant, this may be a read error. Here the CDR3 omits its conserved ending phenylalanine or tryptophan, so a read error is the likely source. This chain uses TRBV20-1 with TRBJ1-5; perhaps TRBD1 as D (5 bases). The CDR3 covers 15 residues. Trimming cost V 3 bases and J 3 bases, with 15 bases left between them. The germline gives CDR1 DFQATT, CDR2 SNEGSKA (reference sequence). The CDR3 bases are TGCAGTGCTAGCGAGACAGAAATCTTCAATCAGCCCCAGCATCTT. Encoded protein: CSASETEIFNQPQHL.

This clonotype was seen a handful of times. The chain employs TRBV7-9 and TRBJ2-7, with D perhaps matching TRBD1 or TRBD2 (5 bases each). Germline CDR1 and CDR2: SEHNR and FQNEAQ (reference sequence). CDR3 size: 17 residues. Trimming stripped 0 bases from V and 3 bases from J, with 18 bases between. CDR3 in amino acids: CASSLAPRDGTIYEQYF. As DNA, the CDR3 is TGTGCCAGCAGCTTAGCACCCCGGGACGGCACCATCTACGAGCAGTACTTC.

The CDR3 DNA follows: TGTGCCAGCAGCGTAGTGGGCTGGGACACTGAAGCTTTCTTT. This encodes CASSVVGWDTEAFF. This sequence joins TRBV9 and TRBJ1-1; unclear D gene. Trimming cost V 0 bases and J 3 bases, with 9 bases left between them. The CDR3 sequence is 14 residues long. Germline V CDR1 and CDR2: SGDLS, YYNGEE.